Each of the 20 T cell receptor beta chains below was sequenced from the same sample in a study of T cell responses to AZD1222 COVID-19 vaccine. Method: immunoSEQ multiplex PCR; TCRdb's copy keeps in-frame clones and lacks some. The sample lists around 180,000 clones, around 91% occurring once. The input for sequencing was peripheral blood, taken on day 0 of AZD1222 vaccination. Receptors originate from an adult in good health.

This chain connects TRBV11-2 to TRBJ2-1; D might be TRBD2 (5 bases). Germline V gene data show CDR1 as SGHAT and CDR2 as FQNNGV. The ends were cut back, 0 bases at V and 4 bases at J, with 13 bases in the middle. The CDR3 length is 16 residues. As DNA, the CDR3 is TGTGCCAGCAGCTTAGATTTGCTAGCAGAGTACAATGAGCAGTTCTTC. This gives the protein CASSLDLLAEYNEQFF.

The V call is TRBV5-8, the J call TRBJ2-6; D may be TRBD1 (6 bases). The CDR3 is 19 amino acids. Per germline, CDR1 SGHTS and CDR2 YDEGEE. Trimming removed 0 bases at V and 0 bases at J, with 16 bases between. CDR3 sequence: CASSLGLVRGHSGANVLTF. The CDR3 DNA reads as TGTGCCAGCAGCTTGGGGTTGGTCAGGGGTCACTCTGGGGCCAACGTCCTGACTTTC.

V gene TRBV5-8 combines with J gene TRBJ1-1; tentative D call: TRBD1 (6 bases). Germline V CDR1 and CDR2: SGHTS, YDEGEE. The CDR3 contains 15 residues. Trimming shortened V by 0 bases and J by 5 bases, and 14 bases separated the two germline ends. The CDR3 loop is CASSLGGGLTTEAFF. DNA for the CDR3: TGTGCCAGCAGCTTGGGGGGGGGCTTGACGACTGAAGCTTTCTTT. The whole variable domain, filled in from reference TRBV5-8 and TRBJ1-1, reads EAGVTQSPTHLIKTRGQQATLRCSPISGHTSVYWYQQALGLGLQFLLWYDEGEERNRGNFPPRFSGRQFPNYSSELNVNALELEDSALYLCASSLGGGLTTEAFFGQGTRLTVV.

J is TRBJ1-5 and V is TRBV6-5, with a tentative D call TRBD1 (6 bases). The CDR3 covers 13 residues. V gave up 10 bases and J gave up 6 bases, with 16 bases separating them. CDR1 is MNHEY, CDR2 SVGAGI, per germline. Here the CDR3 reads CAIEGGAGQPQHF. The CDR3 nucleotides read TGTGCCATCGAGGGGGGGGCGGGTCAGCCCCAGCATTTT.

The gene calls are TRBV19 and TRBJ1-2; D remains unclear. Trimming stripped 4 bases from V and 4 bases from J, with 10 bases between. CDR1 LNHDA and CDR2 SQIVND come from the germline V gene (reference sequence). The CDR3 runs 13 residues. CDR3 sequence (DNA): TGTGCCAGTAGTACAGAGGGAGGCTATGGCTACACCTTC. It yields the protein CASSTEGGYGYTF. Full variable domain (missing parts from reference TRBV19 and TRBJ1-2): DGGITQSPKYLFRKEGQNVTLSCEQNLNHDAMYWYRQDPGQGLRLIYYSQIVNDFQKGDIAEGYSVSREKKESFPLTVTSAQKNPTAFYLCASSTEGGYGYTFGSGTRLTVV.

The CDR3 spells CASSTPGQRNQPQHF. The CDR3 nucleotides are TGTGCCAGTAGTACCCCGGGACAGCGGAATCAGCCCCAGCATTTT. The chain couples TRBV19 to TRBJ1-5; 7 nucleotides align to TRBD1. The length of the CDR3 is 15 residues. Germline CDR1 reads LNHDA; CDR2 reads SQIVND (reference sequence). Trimming took 4 bases from V and 4 from J; bases not matched to a gene: 7.

This chain uses TRBV11-2 with TRBJ2-5, with 8 bases aligning to TRBD2. The J segment lost 2 bases and the V segment lost 7 bases, leaving 6 bases of the junction unmatched. The V gene's germline CDR1 is SGHAT and CDR2 FQNNGV. The CDR3 extends over 14 amino acids. CDR3 amino acids: CASNFGGGQETQYF. CDR3 nucleotide sequence: TGTGCCAGCAACTTCGGGGGGGGGCAAGAGACCCAGTACTTC. Looking up the rest from reference TRBV11-2 and TRBJ2-5 gives the full variable domain: EAGVAQSPRYKIIEKRQSVAFWCNPISGHATLYWYQQILGQGPKLLIQFQNNGVVDDSQLPKDRFSAERLKGVDSTLKIQPAKLEDSAVYLCASNFGGGQETQYFGPGTRLLVL.

The chain couples TRBV9 to TRBJ2-7; TRBD1 aligns across 7 bases. The length of the CDR3 is 15 residues. Unmatched junction bases numbered 10, after V lost 7 bases and J lost 0 bases. CDR1 SGDLS and CDR2 YYNGEE come from the germline V gene. CDR3 DNA: TGTGCCAGCTCGTCTCCCGGGACAGACTCCTACGAGCAGTACTTC. Translating gives CASSSPGTDSYEQYF.

The chain has TRBV7-2 and TRBJ2-2; D tentatively fits TRBD1 or TRBD2 (6 bases each). This CDR3 is 16 amino acids long. Trimming cost V 6 bases and J 4 bases, with 18 bases left between them. Germline V CDR1 and CDR2: SGHTA, FQGNSA. The CDR3 region has the DNA TGTGCCAGCAGTCCATCGGGTGGGGGGCTCACCGGGGAGCTGTTTTTT. Its protein product is CASSPSGGGLTGELFF.

CDR3 in amino acids: CARSHRRTSGGDAYEQYV. CDR3 nucleotides: TGTGCCAGAAGCCATCGTCGGACTAGCGGGGGGGATGCCTACGAGCAGTACGTC. This chain joins TRBV5-3 and TRBJ2-7; 15 bases line up with TRBD2. TRBV5-3 is an ORF; its function is uncertain. V was clipped by 4 bases and J by 2 bases; unmatched bases: 10. The CDR3 length is 18 residues.

For the CDR3, the DNA is TGTGCCAGCAGTTTGTCGGCAGGGTATGGCTACACCTTC. It is translated as CASSLSAGYGYTF. This chain links TRBV28 with TRBJ1-2; D may be TRBD1 (5 bases). Per the germline V gene, CDR1 is MDHEN and CDR2 is SYDVKM. Trimming shortened V by 3 bases and J by 5 bases, and 10 bases separated the two germline ends. The CDR3 is 13 amino acids.

The CDR3 DNA reads as TGTGCCAGCAGCCCACGGACAGGGTTGGGGACTAATGAAAAACTGTTTTTT. Protein product: CASSPRTGLGTNEKLFF. The gene calls are TRBV4-2 and TRBJ1-4; 8 positions agree with TRBD1. Losses at the gene ends were 4 bases for V and 2 bases for J; bases not matched to a gene: 9. This CDR3 is 17 amino acids long. Germline CDR1 reads LGHNA; CDR2 reads YNFKEQ.

The rearrangement links TRBV15 to TRBJ2-7; D call uncertain. This CDR3 contains 13 residues. Germline V gene lookup returns CDR1 LNHNV and CDR2 YYDKDF (reference sequence). V was clipped by 5 bases and J by 6 bases, with 14 bases between them. CDR3 protein: CATSENPHAEQYF. For the CDR3, the DNA is TGTGCCACCAGCGAGAACCCTCATGCCGAGCAGTACTTC.

V gene TRBV5-6 combines with J gene TRBJ2-7; 8 bases agree with TRBD1. The CDR3 length is 15 residues. The germline CDR1 and CDR2 sequences are SGHDT and YYEEEE. V gave up 4 bases and J gave up 6 bases; unmatched junction bases: 12. The CDR3 coding sequence is TGTGCCAGCAGCCTGATCGGAGAACAGGGGGGCGAGCAGTACGTC. Protein product: CASSLIGEQGGEQYV.

The genes are TRBV5-1 and TRBJ1-1, with a tentative D call TRBD1 (6 bases). CDR3 size: 14 residues. The V end lost 6 bases, the J end lost 3 bases, and 15 bases lay between the germline ends. The germline gives CDR1 SGHRS, CDR2 YFSETQ. CDR3 bases: TGCGCCAGCACCCGTGGACAGTCGTACACTGAAGCTTTCTTT. Translating gives CASTRGQSYTEAFF. Variable domain in full (rest from reference TRBV5-1 and TRBJ1-1): KAGVTQTPRYLIKTRGQQVTLSCSPISGHRSVSWYQQTPGQGLQFLFEYFSETQRNKGNFPGRFSGRQFSNSRSEMNVSTLELGDSALYLCASTRGQSYTEAFFGQGTRLTVV.

The CDR3 region is CASGEYQETQYF. The CDR3 DNA reads as TGTGCCAGCGGGGAGTATCAAGAGACCCAGTACTTC. The rearrangement uses TRBV27 and TRBJ2-5, with D maybe TRBD2 (5 bases). The CDR3 has 12 amino acids. Trimming took off 8 bases at V and 2 bases at J, with 9 bases between the two ends. Per the germline V gene, CDR1 is MNHEY and CDR2 is SMNVEV (reference sequence).

CDR3 in amino acids: CASSSNSPLHF. CDR3 DNA sequence: TGTGCCAGCAGCTCGAATTCACCCCTCCACTTT. The rearrangement links TRBV11-1 to TRBJ1-6; D remains ambiguous. The V gene lost 4 bases and the J gene lost 7 bases, with 2 bases spanning the gap. Per germline, CDR1 SGHAT and CDR2 FQDESV (reference sequence). CDR3 length equals 11 residues.

The chain carries TRBV2 and TRBJ2-4, with 7 bases fitting TRBD1. CDR3 length: 16 amino acids. The V segment lost 6 bases and the J segment 4 bases; nucleotides outside the gene matches: 12. Germline-derived CDR1 and CDR2 are SNHLY and FYNNEI. CDR3: CASRARQGLGKNIQYF. The CDR3 bases are TGTGCCAGCAGGGCTAGACAGGGTCTGGGTAAAAACATTCAGTACTTC.

This chain connects TRBV5-1 to TRBJ1-2; 8 bases agree with TRBD1. The germline CDR1 and CDR2 sequences are SGHRS and YFSETQ. This CDR3 has 16 amino acids. V gave up 0 bases and J gave up 4 bases; unmatched junction bases: 8. The CDR3 nucleotides are TGCGCCAGCAGCTTGGCTACGGCAGGGGGCCCCTATGGCTACACCTTC. Its protein is CASSLATAGGPYGYTF. The full variable domain, its missing parts supplied by reference TRBV5-1 and TRBJ1-2, is KAGVTQTPRYLIKTRGQQVTLSCSPISGHRSVSWYQQTPGQGLQFLFEYFSETQRNKGNFPGRFSGRQFSNSRSEMNVSTLELGDSALYLCASSLATAGGPYGYTFGSGTRLTVV.

The V call is TRBV10-3, the J call TRBJ1-1; the D is unclear. The V end was cut by 5 bases, the J end by 3 bases, with 10 bases between. This CDR3 comprises 13 residues. Germline lookup yields CDR1 ENHRY and CDR2 SYGVKD. In DNA, the CDR3 is TGTGCCATCAGTACAGACTCCGACACTGAAGCTTTCTTT. It is translated as CAISTDSDTEAFF.